This T cell receptor beta chain was found in a study of T cells in women clearing cervical HPV infection. Study observations and caveats: Repertoire richness, not evenness, was significantly elevated in CIN3+ cases versus controls.

Regarding this clone: What it recognizes is unknown. The read halts 3 residues ahead of the CDR3 end, with the missing end drawn from the germline J gene.

This CDR3 region has 17 residues. Germline V gives CDR1 DFQATT, CDR2 SNEGSKA (reference sequence). Trimming took 0 bases from V and 7 from J; bases not matched to a gene: 12. Clones were sequenced by immunoSEQ multiplex PCR, and TCRdb holds only the in-frame ones, with some missing. This listing includes about 26,000 clones. This rearrangement joins TRBV20-1 to TRBJ2-3; 11 nucleotides line up with TRBD2. Sample: blood buffy coat. The clonotype originates from a woman aged 18-70 years with a cervical HPV16 infection that either progressed to CIN3+ or cleared (not recorded which). The covered CDR3 bases are TGCAGTGCTAGAGATCTCTCCGCTAGCGGGGGGTCCAATACG. Encoded protein: CSARDLSASGGSNT. The CDR3 reads in full as CSARDLSASGGSNTQYF.